These 8 T cell receptor beta chains came from one sample sequenced in a study of Ad26.COV2.S vaccination and SARS-CoV-2 variants. Repertoires were generated with immunoSEQ multiplex PCR, while TCRdb's copy carries only in-frame clones and drops some. The data contain around 340,000 clones, around 89% of them singletons. This sample's treatment: some 20 received Ad26.COV2.S at low or high dose, single or two shots; 5 received placebo; per-sample allocation not given. Samples analyzed were those drawn on day 63 after the first vaccine or placebo injection. The sequences come from peripheral blood, collected in a trial of Ad26.COV2.S vaccine versus placebo. The receptor set was obtained from a person aged 18-60 years who received the Ad26.COV2.S COVID-19 vaccine or a placebo.

The V and J genes are TRBV29-1 and TRBJ1-4; no clear D gene. The CDR3 contains 13 residues. CDR1 and CDR2 (germline): SQVTM, ANQGSEA. The germline V and J ends were trimmed by 5 bases and 3 bases, with 10 bases remaining between them. CDR3 DNA: TGCAGCGTTACTTTCAGAGCTAATGAAAAACTGTTTTTT. Its protein is CSVTFRANEKLFF.

The gene calls are TRBV7-3 and TRBJ2-5; a weak D match, TRBD2 (6 bases). V was cut by 4 bases and J by 5 bases, with 14 bases left in between. CDR1 is SGHTA and CDR2 is FQGTGA in the germline V gene. This CDR3 contains 14 residues. The CDR3 here is CASSSAGSVETQYF. CDR3 nucleotides: TGTGCCAGCAGCTCTGCCGGGAGTGTGGAGACCCAGTACTTC.

This chain links TRBV5-1 with TRBJ1-6; no reliable D call. The CDR3 contains 16 residues. Germline loops: CDR1 SGHRS, CDR2 YFSETQ. Between the trimmed V and J ends, which lost 4 bases and 6 bases, there was a span of 17 bases. This CDR3 reads CASSGVAGPSNSPLHF. The CDR3 DNA reads as TGCGCCAGCAGCGGTGTTGCAGGCCCATCTAATTCACCCCTCCACTTT. Combining the CDR3 with reference TRBV5-1 and TRBJ1-6 gives the whole variable domain KAGVTQTPRYLIKTRGQQVTLSCSPISGHRSVSWYQQTPGQGLQFLFEYFSETQRNKGNFPGRFSGRQFSNSRSEMNVSTLELGDSALYLCASSGVAGPSNSPLHFGNGTRLTVT.

The V call is TRBV7-3, the J call TRBJ2-1; TRBD2 aligns across 9 bases. The V gene's germline CDR1 is SGHTA and CDR2 FQGTGA. CDR3 length equals 15 residues. The V and J ends lost 5 bases and 6 bases, in that order; junction bases with no gene match: 8. The DNA of the CDR3 is TGTGCCAGCAGCCCCCGACTAGCGGCAACCAATGAGCAGTTCTTC. Translation gives CASSPRLAATNEQFF. The whole variable domain, remainder taken from reference TRBV7-3 and TRBJ2-1, is GAGVSQTPSNKVTEKGKYVELRCDPISGHTALYWYRQSLGQGPEFLIYFQGTGAADDSGLPNDRFFAVRPEGSVSTLKIQRTERGDSAVYLCASSPRLAATNEQFFGPGTRLTVL.

The chain is built from TRBV19 and TRBJ1-1; no firm D call. Trimming took off 7 bases at V and 0 bases at J, with 12 bases between the two ends. Germline V gene lookup returns CDR1 LNHDA and CDR2 SQIVND (reference sequence). The CDR3 consists of 14 residues. The CDR3 sequence is CASNRQLLNTEAFF. As DNA, the CDR3 is TGTGCCAGTAACAGACAACTCTTGAACACTGAAGCTTTCTTT.

This clone has just one count. The rearrangement uses TRBV19 and TRBJ1-4; the D is unclear. The germline CDR1 and CDR2 sequences are LNHDA and SQIVND (reference sequence). Trimming removed 4 bases at V and 8 bases at J, with 17 bases between. The CDR3 covers 15 residues. For the CDR3, the DNA is TGTGCCAGTAGTACTTTTGTTGGCAGATACGAAAAACTGTTTTTT. It yields the protein CASSTFVGRYEKLFF.

The gene calls are TRBV5-1 and TRBJ2-7; D is unresolved. The V gene's germline CDR1 is SGHRS and CDR2 YFSETQ. V was trimmed by 0 bases and J by 7 bases, leaving 14 bases between them. The CDR3 spans 14 residues. The CDR3 protein is CASSLAPPSWEQYF. The DNA of the CDR3 is TGCGCCAGCAGCTTGGCACCCCCCTCGTGGGAGCAGTACTTC.

The chain combines TRBV9 with TRBJ2-5; TRBD2 is a possible D gene (6 bases). Trimming cost V 3 bases and J 5 bases, with 17 bases left between them. This CDR3 comprises 15 residues. The germline gives CDR1 SGDLS, CDR2 YYNGEE. The CDR3 nucleotides read TGTGCCAGCAGCGGAGGGCCGGCGGGGCGGGAGACCCAGTACTTC. It translates to CASSGGPAGRETQYF.